A single TCR beta chain is shown here with its context. Its antigen is undetermined. Lysates of CMV-infected fibroblasts at 10 ug/mL stimulated these cells. Responding CD4+ T cells were sorted by upregulation of both CD40 ligand and CD69. Donors had undetectable plasma HIV-1 RNA, under 50 copies/mL, for 4+ years. The libraries were made with immunoSEQ version 4 in survey mode. This table comes from immunoSEQ multiplex PCR, and its TCRdb copy is limited to in-frame clones, with some not included. The table records some 21,000 clones, approximately 78% of them present only once. This record comes from a study of persistence of HIV-infected CD4 T cells. This CDR3 has 17 residues. Germline V gene lookup returns CDR1 KGHSH and CDR2 LQKENI. V was clipped by 0 bases and J by 3 bases, with 14 bases between them. Study results and caveats: TCRbeta richness was lower in CMV- and Gag-responding cells than in anti-CD3/anti-CD28-responding cells. Within sorted populations, more oligoclonal TCRs accompanied more oligoclonal proviruses.

The TCR sequence derives from an adult man with HIV who was CMV-seropositive. Sequenced here: CD4+ T cells sorted from PBMCs after roughly 20-hour stimulation, sampled from a patient who received antiretroviral therapy. The genes are TRBV18 and TRBJ2-2; D gene uncertain. CDR3 loop: CASSPPRAAEDTGELFF. For the CDR3, the DNA is TGTGCCAGCTCACCACCTCGGGCAGCAGAGGACACCGGGGAGCTGTTTTTT.